This paragraph reports one TCR beta chain. This clone's antigen is unknown. Per-base quality was not reported, and no clone a single base away is much larger than it. The data stem from a study of control samples from healthy donors and cancer patients (TCRdb year 2020). The library came from the immunoSEQ multiplex PCR assay. TCRdb obtained this table from immuneACCESS and retained in-frame rearrangements with V and J assigned. These tables miss some clones; where compared with another copy, unresolved V genes account for less than half of the shortfall, and the remainder is unexplained. A total of about 110,000 clones appear in this sample, more than 85% of them only once. Roughly 15% of the sample comes from the top ten. The source material was blood. The clonotype comes from a woman between 45 and 60 years old in good health.

The DNA sequence is TGTGCCAGCAGTTCAGGGTCGGGGGTGGAGACCCAGTACTTC. Translated, this gives CASSSGSGVETQYF. Recombination joined TRBV7-7 with TRBJ2-5; a weak D assignment points to TRBD2 (6 bases agree). Measured from the cysteine to the phenylalanine, the CDR3 is 14 residues long. Only CDR3 DNA remains: 42 bases, in frame from the first base. V and J are truncated by 6 bases and 5 bases respectively, leaving an intervening sequence of 16 bases. CDR1 and CDR2, per the germline V gene (reference sequence), are SSHAT and FNYEAQ. Beyond the CDR3, the reference TRBV7-7 and TRBJ2-5 genes provide the residues; the full variable domain reads: GAGVSQSPRYKVTKRGQDVTLRCDPISSHATLYWYQQALGQGPEFLTYFNYEAQPDKSGLPSDRFSAERPEGSISTLTIQRTEQRDSAMYRCASSSGSGVETQYFGPGTRLLVL.